This T cell receptor (beta chain) comes out of a study of control samples from healthy donors and cancer patients. The protocol was immunoSEQ multiplex PCR, while the TCRdb copy is restricted to in-frame clones and leaves out a portion. This sample has about 95,000 clones, with around 90% found just once. Germline V gives CDR1 LGHNA, CDR2 YSLEER. The CDR3 runs to 14 residues. The V end lost 4 bases, the J end lost 2 bases, and 9 bases lay between the germline ends. The material sequenced was blood. The sequence was collected from a woman in her seventies in good health. The chain employs TRBV4-3 and TRBJ1-5, with D uncertain. CDR3 residues: CASSPRWGNQPQHF. The CDR3 DNA reads as TGCGCCAGCAGCCCGAGGTGGGGCAATCAGCCCCAGCATTTT.